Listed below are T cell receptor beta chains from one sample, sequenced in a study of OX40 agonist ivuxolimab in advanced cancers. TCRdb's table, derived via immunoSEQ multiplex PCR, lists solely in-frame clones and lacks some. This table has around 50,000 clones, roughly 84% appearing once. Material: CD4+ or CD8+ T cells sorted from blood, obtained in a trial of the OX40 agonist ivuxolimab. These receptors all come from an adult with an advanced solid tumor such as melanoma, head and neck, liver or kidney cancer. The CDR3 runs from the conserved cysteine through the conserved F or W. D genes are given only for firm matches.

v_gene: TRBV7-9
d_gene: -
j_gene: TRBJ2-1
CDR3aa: CASSLRHVNEQFF

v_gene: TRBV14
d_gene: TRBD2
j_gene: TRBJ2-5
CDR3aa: CASSQGGGLQETQYF

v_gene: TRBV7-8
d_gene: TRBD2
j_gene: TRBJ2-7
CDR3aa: CASSLVTSNGEQYF

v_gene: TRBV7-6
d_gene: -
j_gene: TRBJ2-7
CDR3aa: CASSLAQGPDEQYF

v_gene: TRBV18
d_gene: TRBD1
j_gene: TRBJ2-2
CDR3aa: CASSANPGQLFTGELFF

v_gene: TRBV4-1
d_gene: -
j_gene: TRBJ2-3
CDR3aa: CASSQRGFDTDTQYF

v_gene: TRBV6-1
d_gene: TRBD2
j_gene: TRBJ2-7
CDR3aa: CASSEAQALGLAGGPREQYF

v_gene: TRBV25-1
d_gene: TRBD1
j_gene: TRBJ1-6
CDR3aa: CASRGQGEVSPLHF

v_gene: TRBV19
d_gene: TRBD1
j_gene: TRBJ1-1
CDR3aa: CASSMTGLNTEAFF

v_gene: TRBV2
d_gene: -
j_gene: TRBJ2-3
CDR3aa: CASSNPPGSDSTDTQYF

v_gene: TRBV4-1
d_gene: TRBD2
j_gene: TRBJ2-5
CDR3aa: CASSQDRLAGVGETQYF

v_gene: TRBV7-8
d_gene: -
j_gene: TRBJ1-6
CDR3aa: CASSLLSNSPLHF

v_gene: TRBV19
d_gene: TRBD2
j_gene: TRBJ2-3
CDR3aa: CASSRGLAGDMGTQYF

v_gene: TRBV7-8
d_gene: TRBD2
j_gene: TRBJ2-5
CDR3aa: CASRMTSGRRETQYF

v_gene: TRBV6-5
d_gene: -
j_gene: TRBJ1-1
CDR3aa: CERQEDEAFF

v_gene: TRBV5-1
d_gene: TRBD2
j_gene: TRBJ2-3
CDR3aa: CASSSPPGGRAGTDTQYF

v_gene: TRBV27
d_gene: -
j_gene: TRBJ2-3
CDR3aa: CASSPSTDTQYF

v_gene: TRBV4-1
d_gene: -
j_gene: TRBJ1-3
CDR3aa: CASSGIANTIYF

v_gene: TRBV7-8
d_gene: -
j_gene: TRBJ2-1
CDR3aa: CASSPTRGAFNEQFF

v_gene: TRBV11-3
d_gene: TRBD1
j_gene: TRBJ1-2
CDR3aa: CASSESGTGVSGYTF

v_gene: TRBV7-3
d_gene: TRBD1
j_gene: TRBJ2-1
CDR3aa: CASSRDRGFNEQFF

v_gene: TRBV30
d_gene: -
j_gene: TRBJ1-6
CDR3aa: CAWRVGYNSPLHF

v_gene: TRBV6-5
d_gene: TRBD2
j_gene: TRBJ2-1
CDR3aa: CASSSSGGYNEQFF

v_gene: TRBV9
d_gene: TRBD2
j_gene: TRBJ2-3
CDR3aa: CASSVGLAGITGTDTQYF